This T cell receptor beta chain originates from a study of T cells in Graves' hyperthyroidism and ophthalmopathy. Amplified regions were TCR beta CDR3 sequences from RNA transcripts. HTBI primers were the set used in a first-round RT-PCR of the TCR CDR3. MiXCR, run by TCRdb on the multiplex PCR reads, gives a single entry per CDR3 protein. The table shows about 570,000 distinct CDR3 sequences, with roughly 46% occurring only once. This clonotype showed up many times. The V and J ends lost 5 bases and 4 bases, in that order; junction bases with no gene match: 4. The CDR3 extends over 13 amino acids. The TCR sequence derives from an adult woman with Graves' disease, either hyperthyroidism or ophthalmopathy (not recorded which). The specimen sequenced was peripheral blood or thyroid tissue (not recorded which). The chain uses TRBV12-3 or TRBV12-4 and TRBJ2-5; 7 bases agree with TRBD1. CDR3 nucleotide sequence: TGTGCCAGCAGTGGGACAGCGAGAGAGACCCAGTACTTC. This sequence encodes CASSGTARETQYF.